Listed here is a single TCR beta chain. A multiplex PCR was run with 60 Vbeta primers and 13 Jbeta primers. Data came from immunoSEQ multiplex PCR; TCRdb stores just in-frame clones and leaves some out. The sample lists approximately 150,000 clones, approximately 70% occurring once. This sample is part of a study of cytomegalovirus exposure and HLA in healthy donors. The CDR3 has 19 amino acids. With 3 bases clipped from V and 5 bases from J, the junction kept 14 bases outside the gene matches. Germline V gene lookup returns CDR1 LGHNA and CDR2 YSLEER. V is TRBV4-3 and J is TRBJ2-5; 14 bases line up with TRBD2. Sequenced sample: PBMCs. The receptor was isolated from a woman younger than 30 in good health and CMV-seropositive. CDR3 sequence (DNA): TGCGCCAGCAGCCACGGCGCACCGGGACTAGCGGGGGTGGTGGAGACCCAGTACTTC. It translates to CASSHGAPGLAGVVETQYF.